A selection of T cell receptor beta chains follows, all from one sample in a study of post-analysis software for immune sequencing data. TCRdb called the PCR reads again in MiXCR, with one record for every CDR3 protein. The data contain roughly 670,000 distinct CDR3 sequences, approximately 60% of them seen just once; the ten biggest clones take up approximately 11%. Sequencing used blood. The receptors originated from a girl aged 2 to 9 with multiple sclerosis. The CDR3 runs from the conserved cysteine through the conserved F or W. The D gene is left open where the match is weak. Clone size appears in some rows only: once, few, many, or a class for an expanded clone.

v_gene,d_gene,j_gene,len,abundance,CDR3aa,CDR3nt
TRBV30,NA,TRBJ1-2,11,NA,CAWTATYDYTF,TGTGCCTGGACCGCGACATACGACTACACCTTC
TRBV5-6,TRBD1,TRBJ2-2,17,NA,CASSWWPTGEYTGELFF,TGTGCCAGCAGCTGGTGGCCGACAGGGGAGTACACCGGGGAGCTGTTTTTT
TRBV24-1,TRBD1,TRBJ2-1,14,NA,CATTRGGANNEQFF,TGTGCCACCACTCGAGGGGGCGCGAACAATGAGCAGTTCTTC
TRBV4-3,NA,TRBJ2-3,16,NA,CASSLDRDRRTDTQYF,TGCGCCAGCAGCCTGGACCGGGACCGGCGCACAGATACGCAGTATTTT
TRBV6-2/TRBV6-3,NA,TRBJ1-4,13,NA,CASSRRGQEKLFF,TGTGCCAGCAGTCGACGGGGGCAAGAAAAACTGTTTTTT
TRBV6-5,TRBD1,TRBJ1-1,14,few,CASSSGQVNTEAFF,TGTGCCAGCAGTTCGGGACAGGTGAACACTGAAGCTTTCTTT
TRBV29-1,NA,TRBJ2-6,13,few,CSVLVSWANVLTF,TGCAGCGTTTTGGTTTCGTGGGCCAACGTCCTGACTTTC
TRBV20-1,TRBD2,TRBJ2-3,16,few,CSATPGLAGEGDTQYF,TGCAGTGCTACTCCGGGACTAGCGGGAGAGGGAGATACGCAGTATTTT
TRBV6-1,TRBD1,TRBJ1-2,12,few,CASRTGIYGYTF,TGTGCCAGCAGGACAGGGATCTATGGCTACACCTTC
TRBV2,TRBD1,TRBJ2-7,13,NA,CATTDRGVGEQYF,TGTGCCACTACGGACAGGGGGGTTGGCGAGCAGTACTTC
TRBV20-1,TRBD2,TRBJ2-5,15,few,CSARDSGSWGETQYF,TGCAGTGCTCGCGACAGCGGGAGCTGGGGCGAGACCCAGTACTTC
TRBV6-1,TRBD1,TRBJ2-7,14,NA,CASSEGDRDYEQYF,TGTGCCAGCAGTGAAGGGGACAGAGACTACGAGCAGTACTTC